A selection of T cell receptor beta chains follows, all from one sample in a study of blood T cell repertoires in COVID-19. This table comes from immunoSEQ multiplex PCR, and its TCRdb copy is limited to in-frame clones, with some not included. The table lists about 340,000 clones, 85% to 90% of them singletons, with 7.3% in the top ten. Sequencing input: peripheral blood. The receptors were sampled from a woman between 65 and 79 years old with COVID-19, enrolled during active disease. Both conserved end residues are part of each CDR3. Fields, in order: J gene, V gene, clone size, D gene, CDR3 protein, CDR3 DNA. D genes are given only for firm matches. Rows give clone size only sometimes, using once, few, many, or a class for an expanded clone.

TRBJ1-2	TRBV2	NA	TRBD1	CASSEAGQGEGYTF	TGTGCCAGCAGTGAAGCGGGACAGGGCGAAGGCTACACCTTC
TRBJ1-2	TRBV2	NA	NA	CASSEALGGANYGYTF	TGTGCCAGCAGTGAAGCGCTTGGGGGCGCCAACTATGGCTACACCTTC
TRBJ2-7	TRBV5-1	once	TRBD1	CASSGMDRGVSYEQYF	TGCGCCAGCAGCGGGATGGACAGGGGGGTTTCCTACGAGCAGTACTTC
TRBJ1-1	TRBV6-5	NA	TRBD1	CASSYGYRGGTEAFF	TGTGCCAGCAGTTACGGTTACAGGGGGGGCACTGAAGCTTTCTTT
TRBJ2-5	TRBV9	NA	NA	CASSVGLDRETQYF	TGTGCCAGCAGCGTAGGACTGGATCGGGAGACCCAGTACTTC
TRBJ2-7	TRBV4-1	NA	TRBD1	CASSPRGQGLNEQYF	TGCGCCAGCAGCCCTCGGGGACAGGGTTTAAACGAGCAGTACTTC
TRBJ1-5	TRBV19	NA	TRBD1	CASSISGTGGYSNQPQHF	TGTGCCAGTAGTATCTCCGGGACAGGTGGGTATAGCAATCAGCCCCAGCATTTT
TRBJ1-1	TRBV24-1	NA	NA	CATSDLRGTPLNTEAFF	TGTGCCACCAGTGATTTGAGGGGGACACCCTTGAACACTGAAGCTTTCTTT
TRBJ1-5	TRBV30	NA	NA	CAWSGRGNQPQHF	TGTGCCTGGAGTGGACGGGGCAATCAGCCCCAGCATTTT
TRBJ1-2	TRBV9	NA	TRBD1	CASSVSKGQEIYGYTF	TGTGCCAGCAGCGTATCAAAGGGACAGGAGATCTATGGCTACACCTTC
TRBJ1-4	TRBV9	NA	NA	CASSPTAAENEKLFF	TGTGCCAGCAGCCCAACTGCGGCAGAAAATGAAAAACTGTTTTTT
TRBJ1-6	TRBV4-2	NA	NA	CASSQEGEMKSLHF	TGTGCCAGCAGCCAAGAGGGAGAAATGAAGTCCCTCCACTTT
TRBJ2-7	TRBV28	NA	TRBD2	CASSPAGGLAYEQYF	TGTGCCAGCAGCCCTGCGGGGGGACTCGCCTACGAGCAGTACTTC
TRBJ2-7	TRBV6-5	NA	TRBD1	CASRRTGRYEQYF	TGTGCCAGCAGGAGGACAGGGAGGTACGAGCAGTACTTC
TRBJ2-7	TRBV6-5	NA	TRBD1	CATKDRTGSNEQYF	TGTGCCACCAAGGATCGGACAGGGTCCAACGAGCAGTACTTC
TRBJ1-1	TRBV6-2/TRBV6-3	NA	NA	CASSYLGDGTEAFF	TGTGCCAGCAGTTACTTGGGAGATGGGACTGAAGCTTTCTTT
TRBJ2-3	TRBV24-1	NA	TRBD2	CATSDPTTSGGSSTDTQYF	TGTGCCACCAGTGATCCGACGACTAGCGGGGGTTCTAGCACAGATACGCAGTATTTT
TRBJ1-5	TRBV28	NA	NA	CASRQTALQQFNQPQHF	TGTGCCAGCAGACAAACCGCCCTTCAACAATTCAATCAGCCCCAGCATTTT
TRBJ1-4	TRBV28	NA	TRBD1	CASSSPPGTGDSTNEKLFF	TGTGCCAGCAGTTCCCCACCCGGGACAGGGGATTCAACTAATGAAAAACTGTTTTTT
TRBJ2-1	TRBV6-6	NA	NA	CASKSGGSNNEQFF	TGTGCCAGCAAGTCCGGGGGATCGAACAATGAGCAGTTCTTC
TRBJ2-7	TRBV7-2	once	NA	CASSLDWQAYEQYF	TGTGCCAGCAGCTTAGATTGGCAGGCCTACGAGCAGTACTTC
TRBJ2-5	TRBV7-2	NA	TRBD2	CASSSRLAGGETQYF	TGTGCCAGCAGCTCCCGACTAGCGGGGGGAGAGACCCAGTACTTC
TRBJ2-3	TRBV7-9	NA	TRBD1	CASTGTGWDTQYF	TGTGCCAGTACCGGGACAGGGTGGGATACGCAGTATTTT
TRBJ2-7	TRBV19	NA	TRBD1	CATQPGQGGEQYF	TGTGCCACCCAACCGGGACAGGGAGGAGAGCAGTACTTC
TRBJ1-2	TRBV5-1	NA	NA	CASSPWQGGNYGYTF	TGCGCCAGCAGCCCCTGGCAGGGAGGGAACTATGGCTACACCTTC
TRBJ1-3	TRBV5-1	few	NA	CASSLDGGTGNTIYF	TGCGCCAGCAGCTTGGACGGGGGGACGGGAAACACCATATATTTT
TRBJ1-5	TRBV12-3/TRBV12-4	NA	TRBD1	CASSTDRNQPQHF	TGTGCCAGCAGTACGGACAGGAATCAGCCCCAGCATTTT
TRBJ1-1	TRBV18	NA	TRBD1	CASSIGQAGTEAFF	TGTGCCAGCTCAATTGGACAGGCGGGGACTGAAGCTTTCTTT
TRBJ2-1	TRBV7-8	once	NA	CASSRGPTSYNEQFF	TGTGCCAGCAGCCGGGGCCCAACTTCCTACAATGAGCAGTTCTTC
TRBJ2-2	TRBV6-5	NA	TRBD1	CASSYGTGDTGELFF	TGTGCCAGCAGTTACGGGACAGGGGACACCGGGGAGCTGTTTTTT
TRBJ1-2	TRBV24-1	NA	NA	CATSRQGNYGYTF	TGTGCCACCTCACGTCAGGGGAACTATGGCTACACCTTC
TRBJ1-1	TRBV24-1	NA	TRBD1	CATSETGAGDTEAFF	TGTGCCACCAGTGAGACAGGGGCTGGGGACACTGAAGCTTTCTTT
TRBJ1-1	TRBV5-1	NA	TRBD1	CASSLQGAGEAFF	TGCGCCAGCAGCTTACAGGGGGCGGGAGAAGCTTTCTTT
TRBJ1-1	TRBV6-5	NA	NA	CASKAGALNTEAFF	TGTGCCAGCAAGGCAGGGGCCCTGAACACTGAAGCTTTCTTT
TRBJ1-1	TRBV6-2/TRBV6-3	NA	TRBD1	CASSYQSRGQTEAFF	TGTGCCAGCAGTTATCAGAGTAGGGGGCAAACTGAAGCTTTCTTT
TRBJ1-2	TRBV15	once	TRBD1	CATSRGGQGIGYTF	TGTGCCACCAGCAGAGGAGGACAGGGGATTGGCTACACCTTC
TRBJ2-6	TRBV19	once	NA	CASSIGGSGANVLTF	TGTGCCAGTAGTATCGGGGGCTCTGGGGCCAACGTCCTGACTTTC
TRBJ2-3	TRBV7-9	NA	TRBD2	CASSFPGLVTDTQYF	TGTGCCAGCAGCTTCCCGGGACTAGTCACAGATACGCAGTATTTT
TRBJ1-1	TRBV2	NA	TRBD1	CASSADRDAEAFF	TGTGCCAGCAGTGCAGACAGGGATGCTGAAGCTTTCTTT
TRBJ1-2	TRBV7-9	NA	NA	CASSPTYGSPTYGYTF	TGTGCCAGCAGCCCTACTTATGGTAGCCCGACCTATGGCTACACCTTC
TRBJ1-2	TRBV5-3	NA	TRBD1	CADEGTWDSNYGYTF	TGTGCCGACGAGGGGACCTGGGACAGTAACTATGGCTACACCTTC
TRBJ1-3	TRBV9	NA	TRBD1	CASSITGDSGNTIYF	TGTGCCAGCAGTATAACAGGGGACTCTGGAAACACCATATATTTT
TRBJ2-5	TRBV5-6	NA	NA	CASSPGSGETQYF	TGTGCCAGCAGCCCTGGCTCAGGGGAGACCCAGTACTTC
TRBJ2-5	TRBV7-2	NA	TRBD2	CASSNGLVPETQYF	TGTGCCAGCAGCAACGGACTAGTTCCAGAGACCCAGTACTTC
TRBJ2-2	TRBV11-1	NA	NA	CASSFTGSTGELFF	TGTGCCAGCAGCTTTACAGGGAGCACCGGGGAGCTGTTTTTT
TRBJ2-5	TRBV6-2/TRBV6-3	few	NA	CASSPEGVGGETQYF	TGTGCCAGCAGTCCCGAGGGGGTTGGGGGAGAGACCCAGTACTTC
TRBJ1-1	TRBV5-4	NA	NA	CASSFTGGSTEAFF	TGTGCCAGCAGTTTTACAGGAGGGAGCACTGAAGCTTTCTTT
TRBJ2-5	TRBV30	NA	TRBD2	CAWSVLAGAEETQYF	TGTGCCTGGAGTGTACTAGCGGGGGCTGAAGAGACCCAGTACTTC
TRBJ2-7	TRBV9	NA	TRBD2	CASSAGTSGPYEQYF	TGTGCCAGCAGCGCAGGGACTAGCGGTCCCTACGAGCAGTACTTC
TRBJ1-2	TRBV5-1	NA	TRBD1	CASSLWTGGARGYTF	TGCGCCAGCAGCTTGTGGACAGGGGGCGCGAGGGGCTACACCTTC
TRBJ2-3	TRBV5-8	NA	TRBD1	CASSLGQGGVDTQYF	TGTGCCAGCAGCTTGGGACAGGGGGGAGTTGATACGCAGTATTTT
TRBJ1-2	TRBV27	NA	TRBD1	CASSFSALQGAPYGYTF	TGTGCCAGCAGCTTTTCAGCCCTACAGGGGGCACCCTATGGCTACACCTTC
TRBJ1-2	TRBV6-5	NA	TRBD1	CASSNRDSGGYTF	TGTGCCAGCAGTAACCGGGACAGCGGTGGCTACACCTTC
TRBJ2-2	TRBV10-1	NA	TRBD2	CASSSGGNTGELFF	TGCGCCAGTTCTAGCGGGGGAAACACCGGGGAGCTGTTTTTT